These 23 T cell receptor beta chains came from one sample sequenced in a study of OX40 agonist ivuxolimab in advanced cancers. Some clones are missing from TCRdb's copy, which holds only in-frame ones; the method was immunoSEQ multiplex PCR. The sample includes tens of thousands of clones, around 83% of them seen just once. Sequencing was performed on CD4+ or CD8+ T cells sorted from blood, taken in a trial of the OX40 agonist ivuxolimab. Receptors originate from an adult with an advanced solid tumor such as melanoma, head and neck, liver or kidney cancer.

The chain has TRBV18 and TRBJ1-2; D gene unclear. CDR3 length: 14 amino acids. Germline CDR1 and CDR2: KGHSH and LQKENI. V was shortened by 2 bases and J by 3 bases, with 10 bases between the two germline ends. CDR3 protein: CASSPLSSDYGYTF. The DNA of the CDR3 is TGTGCCAGCTCACCATTGAGCAGCGACTATGGCTACACCTTC.

This sequence joins TRBV5-1 and TRBJ2-1, with D possibly TRBD1 on 5 matching bases. V was shortened by 3 bases and J by 5 bases, with 12 bases between the two germline ends. This CDR3 comprises 14 residues. Germline lookup yields CDR1 SGHRS and CDR2 YFSETQ. The CDR3 region is CASSSGRQNNEQFF. The CDR3 nucleotides are TGCGCCAGCAGCTCCGGCCGACAGAACAATGAGCAGTTCTTC.

In DNA, the CDR3 is TGTGCCAGCCAACAGGGGGGATGGAACACTGAAGCTTTCTTT. It is translated as CASQQGGWNTEAFF. This sequence joins TRBV6-1 and TRBJ1-1; 8 nucleotides align to TRBD1. The length of the CDR3 is 14 residues. J gave up 1 base and V 8 bases, and 6 bases lay outside the gene matches. CDR1 and CDR2 from the germline V gene are MNHNS and SASEGT.

This clone showed up just once. DNA of the CDR3: TGCGCCAGCAGCTCGGGACAGGGGGCCTCTAACTATGGCTACACCTTC. Amino acid sequence: CASSSGQGASNYGYTF. V gene TRBV5-1 combines with J gene TRBJ1-2; 12 bases fit TRBD1. With V trimmed by 3 bases and J by 0 bases, 3 bases remained unmatched. Germline assignment: CDR1 SGHRS and CDR2 YFSETQ. The CDR3 loop spans 16 amino acids.

In this sample, this clone turned up once. This chain uses TRBV19 with TRBJ1-5, with 7 bases aligning to TRBD1. V was pared by 7 bases and J by 3 bases, with 12 bases of the junction left unmatched. The CDR3 contains 16 residues. The V gene's germline CDR1 is LNHDA and CDR2 SQIVND (reference sequence). This CDR3 is CASKETGRSLNQPQHF. The CDR3, as DNA: TGTGCCAGTAAAGAGACAGGGAGATCCCTCAATCAGCCCCAGCATTTT.

This chain uses TRBV11-2 with TRBJ2-7; D perhaps matches TRBD2 (6 bases). Germline V lookup: CDR1 SGHAT, CDR2 FQNNGV. Trimming shortened V by 5 bases and J by 2 bases, and 13 bases separated the two germline ends. The CDR3 is made up of 14 amino acids. The CDR3 protein is CASSPPEGTYEQYF. CDR3 DNA: TGTGCCAGCAGCCCTCCGGAGGGTACCTACGAGCAGTACTTC.

J is TRBJ1-5 and V is TRBV18; D is unresolved. CDR1 KGHSH and CDR2 LQKENI come from the germline V gene. The CDR3 covers 14 residues. V was shortened by 0 bases and J by 3 bases, with 6 bases between the two germline ends. DNA of the CDR3: TGTGCCAGCTCACCACCGGCCAACAATCAGCCCCAGCATTTT. Translated: CASSPPANNQPQHF.

The rearrangement uses TRBV5-8 and TRBJ1-1; the D is unclear. Germline V lookup: CDR1 SGHTS, CDR2 YDEGEE. V lost 2 bases and J lost 1, with 12 bases in between. There are 15 residues in the CDR3. CDR3 coding DNA: TGTGCCAGCAGCTTCCTGACTCCGGGGAACACTGAAGCTTTCTTT. Protein product: CASSFLTPGNTEAFF.

This chain uses TRBV6-6 with TRBJ1-2, with 7 nucleotides matching TRBD1. The germline gives CDR1 MNHNY, CDR2 SVGAGI (reference sequence). The V gene end was trimmed by 2 bases and the J gene end by 4 bases; junction bases not matched to a gene: 7. The length of the CDR3 is 15 residues. The CDR3 DNA follows: TGTGCCAGCAGTTACACGACAGGGAGGGGCTATGGCTACACCTTC. Its protein is CASSYTTGRGYGYTF.

The chain carries TRBV6-6 and TRBJ1-1, with TRBD1 identical over 8 bases. Germline CDR1 reads MNHNY; CDR2 reads SVGAGI (reference sequence). The CDR3 length is 15 residues. The V segment lost 6 bases and the J segment 1 base; nucleotides outside the gene matches: 7. Here the CDR3 DNA reads TGTGCCAGCAGCCTCTCCGGGACAGGGAACACTGAAGCTTTCTTT. The encoded protein is CASSLSGTGNTEAFF.

The V and J genes are TRBV7-3 and TRBJ2-1; D is possibly TRBD1 (5 bases). The CDR3 sequence is 14 residues long. CDR1 and CDR2 (germline): SGHTA, FQGTGA. The V end was cut by 3 bases, the J end by 7 bases, with 13 bases between. CDR3 region: CASSLGQGRNEQFF. The CDR3 DNA reads as TGTGCCAGCAGCTTGGGGCAGGGAAGGAATGAGCAGTTCTTC.

The chain combines TRBV10-3 with TRBJ1-5; D is unresolved. The CDR3 length is 14 residues. V lost 11 bases, J lost 2 bases, and 16 bases lay in between. Looked up from germline, CDR1 is ENHRY and CDR2 is SYGVKD. Here the CDR3 reads CASQAWGGNQPQHF. The CDR3 nucleotides read TGTGCCTCCCAGGCCTGGGGAGGCAATCAGCCCCAGCATTTT.

J is TRBJ1-4 and V is TRBV9, with D possibly TRBD1 on 5 matching bases. V was trimmed by 4 bases and J by 2 bases, leaving 12 bases between them. This CDR3 has 15 amino acids. The germline CDR1 and CDR2 sequences are SGDLS and YYNGEE. In DNA, the CDR3 is TGTGCCAGCAGCACCGGACAATATACTAATGAAAAACTGTTTTTT. It yields the protein CASSTGQYTNEKLFF. Full variable domain (outside the CDR3, taken from reference TRBV9 and TRBJ1-4): DSGVTQTPKHLITATGQRVTLRCSPRSGDLSVYWYQQSLDQGLQFLIQYYNGEERAKGNILERFSAQQFPDLHSELNLSSLELGDSALYFCASSTGQYTNEKLFFGSGTQLSVL.

Note on this clone: The conserved phenylalanine or tryptophan normally closing the CDR3 is absent here, so this likely arose from a read error. The limits of the CDR3 on the DNA are not certain, so only TCRdb's listed CDR3 is given. The chain recombines TRBV5-4 with TRBJ1-6. The CDR3 totals 9 residues, both ends included. The germline V gene has CDR1 SGHNT and CDR2 YYREEE (reference sequence). CDR3 sequence: CASSLSRPG.

J is TRBJ1-2 and V is TRBV7-9; TRBD1 aligns across 8 bases. Germline lookup yields CDR1 SEHNR and CDR2 FQNEAQ (reference sequence). The V and J ends lost 2 bases and 6 bases, in that order; junction bases with no gene match: 8. The CDR3 has 15 residues. CDR3 in amino acids: CASSLSRTGRHGYTF. CDR3 bases: TGTGCCAGCAGCTTATCCAGGACAGGGAGACATGGCTACACCTTC.

The chain is built from TRBV6-5 and TRBJ2-7; TRBD1 matches at 10 bases. This CDR3 has 15 residues. V was pared by 2 bases and J by 3 bases, with 4 bases of the junction left unmatched. Germline V gene data show CDR1 as MNHEY and CDR2 as SVGAGI. CDR3 sequence: CASSYGTGAIYEQYF. The CDR3 region has the DNA TGTGCCAGCAGTTACGGGACAGGGGCTATCTACGAGCAGTACTTC.

This clone was counted only a few times. The chain has TRBV6-6 and TRBJ1-1; D is undetermined. The CDR3 covers 13 residues. V was shortened by 6 bases and J by 3 bases, with 11 bases between the two germline ends. CDR1 and CDR2 from the germline V gene are MNHNY and SVGAGI (reference sequence). The CDR3 protein is CASRDPADTEAFF. In DNA, the CDR3 is TGTGCCAGCAGAGACCCGGCTGACACTGAAGCTTTCTTT.

The CDR3 is CASSLVAGTEAFF. In DNA, the CDR3 is TGTGCCAGCAGCTTGGTGGCCGGGACTGAAGCTTTCTTT. The J gene is TRBJ1-1, the V gene TRBV5-6; no definite D call. The CDR3 has 13 residues. The germline CDR1 and CDR2 sequences are SGHDT and YYEEEE. Trimming took 0 bases from V and 5 from J, leaving 8 bases between them.

The chain joins TRBV27 to TRBJ2-1, with D tentatively TRBD1 or TRBD2 (5 bases each). Germline values: CDR1 MNHEY, CDR2 SMNVEV (reference sequence). This CDR3 is 11 amino acids long. Between the trimmed V and J ends, which lost 3 bases and 8 bases, there was a span of 5 bases. The DNA for the CDR3 is TGTGCCAGCAGTTTGGGGGATGAGCAGTTCTTC. It is translated as CASSLGDEQFF.

This chain joins TRBV5-1 and TRBJ1-1; no clear D gene. V was pared by 2 bases and J by 3 bases, with 14 bases between. The length of the CDR3 is 15 residues. Germline V gene data show CDR1 as SGHRS and CDR2 as YFSETQ. CDR3 loop: CASSLGGPRDTEAFF. CDR3 sequence (DNA): TGCGCCAGCAGCTTAGGAGGCCCAAGGGACACTGAAGCTTTCTTT.

Remarks on this clone: Since a much larger clone is just one base distant, this may be a read error. The chain is built from TRBV4-1 and TRBJ1-4; no firm D call. Germline values: CDR1 MGHRA, CDR2 YSYEKL. The length of the CDR3 is 16 residues. Trimming pared 3 bases from V and 4 bases from J, leaving 15 bases between. CDR3: CASSHVFPHVNEKLFF. CDR3 nucleotides: TGCGCCAGCAGCCACGTATTTCCGCATGTTAATGAAAAACTGTTTTTT.

V usage is TRBV5-1 and J usage is TRBJ1-1; D ambiguous. Trimming left V 0 bases short and J 2 bases short, with 11 bases between. This CDR3 is 15 amino acids long. CDR1 SGHRS and CDR2 YFSETQ come from the germline V gene. DNA for the CDR3: TGCGCCAGCAGCTTGGGCCGGGTGGGCAACACTGAAGCTTTCTTT. Encoded protein: CASSLGRVGNTEAFF. Supplemented by reference TRBV5-1 and TRBJ1-1, the full variable domain reads KAGVTQTPRYLIKTRGQQVTLSCSPISGHRSVSWYQQTPGQGLQFLFEYFSETQRNKGNFPGRFSGRQFSNSRSEMNVSTLELGDSALYLCASSLGRVGNTEAFFGQGTRLTVV.

The CDR3 region is CAISEREETQYF. The CDR3 coding sequence is TGTGCCATCAGTGAACGGGAAGAGACCCAGTACTTC. The genes are TRBV10-3 and TRBJ2-5, with D hard to call. V lost 3 bases and J lost 3, with 5 bases in between. Germline V gene sequence: CDR1 ENHRY, CDR2 SYGVKD. The CDR3 sequence is 12 residues long.